Detailed here is one TCR beta chain. Assay used: immunoSEQ multiplex PCR; TCRdb lists only in-frame clones, some missing. Of approximately 120,000 clones listed, 80% are singletons. These data are taken from a study of blood T cell repertoires in COVID-19. CDR3 size: 14 residues. V lost 5 bases and J lost 10; bases outside the gene matches: 13. Germline CDR1 MDHEN, CDR2 SYDVKM. This sequence was found in a human donor in a cohort sampled during active or convalescent COVID-19. This chain joins TRBV28 and TRBJ2-5; 7 nucleotides line up with TRBD2. Sequencing used peripheral blood. The CDR3 here is CASSNGPNRGVQYF. CDR3 nucleotides: TGTGCCAGCAGTAACGGCCCGAATCGGGGGGTCCAGTACTTC.